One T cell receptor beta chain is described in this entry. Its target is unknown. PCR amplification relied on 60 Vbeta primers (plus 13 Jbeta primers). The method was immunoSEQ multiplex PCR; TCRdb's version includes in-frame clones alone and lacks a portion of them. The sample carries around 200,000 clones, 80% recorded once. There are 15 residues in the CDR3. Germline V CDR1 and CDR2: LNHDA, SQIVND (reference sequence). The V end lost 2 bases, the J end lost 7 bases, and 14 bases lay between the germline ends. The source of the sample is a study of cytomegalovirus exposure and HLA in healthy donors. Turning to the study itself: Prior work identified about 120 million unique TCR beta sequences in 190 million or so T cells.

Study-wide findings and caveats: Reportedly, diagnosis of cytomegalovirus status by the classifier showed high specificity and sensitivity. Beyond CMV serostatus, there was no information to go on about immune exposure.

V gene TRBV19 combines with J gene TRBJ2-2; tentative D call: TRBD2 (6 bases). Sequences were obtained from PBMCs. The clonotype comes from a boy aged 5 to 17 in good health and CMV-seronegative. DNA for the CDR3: TGTGCCAGTAGTATATCTGAGCGGAGGGGCGGGGAGCTGTTTTTT. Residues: CASSISERRGGELFF. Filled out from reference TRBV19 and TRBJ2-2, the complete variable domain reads DGGITQSPKYLFRKEGQNVTLSCEQNLNHDAMYWYRQDPGQGLRLIYYSQIVNDFQKGDIAEGYSVSREKKESFPLTVTSAQKNPTAFYLCASSISERRGGELFFGEGSRLTVL.